This T cell receptor beta chain originates from a study of blood T cell repertoires in COVID-19 (dated by TCRdb to about 2020). A note on the overall study: Collaborator samples came from the United States, Italy and Spain and covered acute and convalescent phases of COVID-19. The samples were drawn from two sources: the first 160 participants of the ongoing ImmuneRACE study, and 1,000 to 1,500 subjects contributed by 6 global collaborators. A de-identified subject ID, COVID-19 status, age in years and sex were almost always included in the sample metadata. The prospective study material was composed of cDNA or gDNA derived from T cells, B-cell-depleted T cells, or PBMCs. The repertoires were made available in a free public database intended to serve as a resource for research on the immune response to SARS-CoV-2. Subjects who had been exposed to COVID-19, were actively infected with it, or had recovered from it provided the deeply sampled blood TCRbeta repertoires that made up the dataset. Where available, HLA class I and class II types were obtained from metadata supplied by the sample provider rather than from assay-based typing. The study at large found these results: The amount of clinical and demographic metadata varied by source and participant and was provided uncurated.

TCRbeta CDR3 regions were amplified from genomic DNA using the immunoSEQ Assay, a bias-controlled multiplex PCR. On the authors' methods: The number of nucleated cells in each sample was estimated from the amplification of reference gene primers within the assay. Sequence reads were collapsed and filtered to measure the absolute abundance of every unique TCRbeta CDR3 rearrangement. For each sample, productive Simpson clonality was calculated by taking the square root of Simpson's diversity index across productive rearrangements. This immuneACCESS table, as held by TCRdb, lists in-frame sequences with V and J called but not all clones. Of the missing ones, under half trace to an unresolved V gene in checked studies; the others have no known cause. D and trimming were read from the DNA, whereas the V and J calls and clone size are those reported in that table. Present in this sample are about 220,000 clones, around four fifths of which were seen just once. The top ten hold approximately 5.1% of the sample.

Measured from the cysteine to the phenylalanine, the CDR3 is 14 residues long. Only the CDR3 DNA stays, 42 bases, in frame from base 1. CDR1 and CDR2 are drawn from the germline V gene (reference sequence): SGHNT, YYREEE. The junction shows trimming of 3 bases on V and 2 bases on J, plus 10 bases between the germline ends. Of note for this clone: Its antigen target is currently unknown. No base quality values were provided; no much bigger clone lies one nucleotide off.

Another Seattle source contributed samples from volunteer blood donors who had recovered from COVID-19. Each collaborating institution followed its own protocols to collect whole blood in K2EDTA tubes. For TCRbeta analysis, collaborators shipped samples in one of three forms: frozen whole blood, isolated PBMCs, or DNA extracted from either of those sample types. The V and J genes are TRBV5-4 and TRBJ2-3, with the D gene call left open. The receptor was isolated from a woman aged 60-70 years who had recovered from COVID-19. The sequencing input was peripheral blood. The nucleotide sequence reads TGTGCCAGCAGCTCGGAGACCTCCACAGATACGCAGTATTTT. This gives the protein CASSSETSTDTQYF.